These T cell receptor beta chains were read from a single sample in a study of T cells after yellow fever vaccination. TCRdb redid the calling of the 5' RACE reads with MiXCR, one entry per CDR3 protein. Altogether about 240,000 distinct CDR3 sequences are present, 6.9% being singletons, with the ten largest covering 0.65% to 0.9%. Material: CD4+ T cells sorted from PBMCs, obtained 15 days after the yellow fever booster vaccination. Receptors were obtained from a young man who received the YFV17D yellow fever vaccine. The CDR3 runs from the conserved cysteine through the conserved F or W. A D gene is named only where the DNA matches it firmly. Where a row states a size, it is once, few, many or the class of an expanded clone; other rows omit it.

CASSLGSRGEQYF	TGTGCCAGTAGTCTCGGGTCTCGTGGCGAGCAGTACTTC	few	.	TRBV19	TRBJ2-7
CASSLAFSRAETQYF	TGTGCCAGCAGCTTAGCCTTTAGCAGGGCGGAGACCCAGTACTTC	few	.	TRBV11-3	TRBJ2-5
CASSLDLQRYEQYF	TGTGCCAGCAGCTTAGATCTCCAGCGCTACGAGCAGTACTTC	many	.	TRBV11-2	TRBJ2-7
CSAPQAGGHNEQFF	TGCAGTGCCCCTCAGGCGGGAGGGCACAATGAGCAGTTCTTC	many	TRBD2	TRBV20-1	TRBJ2-1
CASSARDRGEQYF	TGTGCCAGCAGTGCCCGGGACAGGGGCGAGCAGTACTTC	.	TRBD1	TRBV25-1	TRBJ2-7
CASSKRQGMDTEAFF	TGTGCCAGCTCAAAAAGGCAGGGCATGGACACTGAAGCTTTCTTT	.	.	TRBV18	TRBJ1-1
CAWGTGSDKKLFF	TGTGCCTGGGGGACAGGGTCTGATAAAAAACTGTTTTTT	.	TRBD1	TRBV30	TRBJ1-4
CASSPPGRVGYEQYF	TGTGCCAGCTCACCACCGGGCAGGGTTGGGTACGAGCAGTACTTC	few	.	TRBV18	TRBJ2-7
CASSLGDVSNQPQHF	TGTGCCAGCAGCTTGGGGGACGTTAGCAATCAGCCCCAGCATTTT	many	.	TRBV5-8	TRBJ1-5
CASSRTGDTDTQYF	TGTGCCAGCAGTCGGACAGGCGACACAGATACGCAGTATTTT	many	TRBD1	TRBV12-3/TRBV12-4	TRBJ2-3
CASSLARQTNEQFF	TGTGCCAGCAGCTTAGCTAGACAAACGAATGAGCAGTTCTTC	many	.	TRBV11-1	TRBJ2-1
CASSFRPRGDTEAFF	TGTGCCAGCAGTTTTCGCCCCCGGGGGGACACTGAAGCTTTCTTT	few	.	TRBV11-2	TRBJ1-1
CAWRKQAGGYNEQFF	TGTGCCTGGAGAAAACAGGCTGGGGGCTACAATGAGCAGTTCTTC	.	.	TRBV30	TRBJ2-1
CASSYQRTGELFF	TGTGCCAGCAGTTACCAGCGCACCGGGGAGCTGTTTTTT	few	.	TRBV6-5	TRBJ2-2
CASSLGGNTQYF	TGTGCCAGCAGCTTAGGGGGGAATACGCAGTATTTT	many	.	TRBV7-2	TRBJ2-3
CASGSLSTDTQYF	TGTGCCAGCGGGAGCCTGAGCACAGATACGCAGTATTTT	few	.	TRBV12-3/TRBV12-4	TRBJ2-3
CASIPTGGNFGYTF	TGTGCCAGCATACCGACAGGGGGAAACTTTGGCTACACCTTC	few	TRBD1	TRBV6-1	TRBJ1-2
CSVAVTYEQYF	TGCAGCGTGGCAGTCACCTACGAGCAGTACTTC	many	.	TRBV29-1	TRBJ2-7
CASSAGQQVSGNTIYF	TGTGCCAGCAGTGCCGGGCAGCAAGTCTCTGGAAACACCATATATTTT	.	.	TRBV6-1	TRBJ1-3
CASSPGTSKETQYF	TGCGCCAGCAGCCCAGGGACCAGCAAAGAGACCCAGTACTTC	.	.	TRBV5-1	TRBJ2-5
CASRASPTGNEQYF	TGCGCCAGCAGGGCGAGCCCTACAGGGAACGAGCAGTACTTC	many	.	TRBV5-1	TRBJ2-7
CSARSGNSYGYTF	TGCAGTGCTAGATCAGGGAATAGCTATGGCTACACCTTC	few	.	TRBV20-1	TRBJ1-2
CSAYNLVSYTDTQYF	TGCAGTGCCTATAATCTAGTATCATACACAGATACGCAGTATTTT	.	.	TRBV20-1	TRBJ2-3
CASSQRGDTDTHYF	TGCGCCAGCAGCCAGAGGGGGGACACAGATACGCACTATTTT	.	.	TRBV5-1	TRBJ2-3
CASRLTETNYGYTF	TGTGCCAGCAGACTGACAGAGACTAACTATGGCTACACCTTC	.	.	TRBV6-5	TRBJ1-2
CASSPANAGQPQHF	TGTGCCAGCAGCCCCGCGAACGCAGGTCAGCCCCAGCATTTT	.	.	TRBV5-6	TRBJ1-5
CASSVGGTEAFF	TGTGCCAGCAGCGTAGGAGGAACTGAAGCTTTCTTT	few	.	TRBV9	TRBJ1-1
CASIGQENTGELFF	TGTGCCAGCATCGGACAGGAGAACACCGGGGAGCTGTTTTTT	many	TRBD1	TRBV2	TRBJ2-2
CASSTTGNQPQHF	TGTGCCAGTAGTACCACAGGGAATCAGCCCCAGCATTTT	.	.	TRBV19	TRBJ1-5
CASSHRRARETQYF	TGTGCCAGCAGCCACAGGAGGGCCAGGGAGACCCAGTACTTC	.	.	TRBV3-1	TRBJ2-5
CASSPGRAQQGYGYTF	TGTGCCAGCAGCCCGGGCCGCGCTCAACAGGGGTATGGCTACACCTTC	few	TRBD1	TRBV7-9	TRBJ1-2
CASSHSPYNEQFF	TGTGCCAGCTCTCACAGCCCCTACAATGAGCAGTTCTTC	many	.	TRBV3-1	TRBJ2-1
CASSPWLAGVGGTDTQYF	TGTGCCAGCAGTCCCTGGTTAGCGGGAGTTGGGGGCACAGATACGCAGTATTTT	many	TRBD2	TRBV12-3/TRBV12-4	TRBJ2-3
CASSLGSQGQFF	TGCGCCAGCAGCTTGGGTTCCCAGGGGCAGTTCTTC	.	.	TRBV5-1	TRBJ2-1
CASSFQRYTQYF	TGTGCCAGCAGCTTCCAGAGATATACGCAGTATTTT	many	.	TRBV7-2	TRBJ2-3
CASSSRAGRGKEWFF	TGTGCCAGCTCATCACGCGCAGGAAGGGGGAAAGAGTGGTTCTTC	.	.	TRBV18	TRBJ2-1
CASSQEGEGFYEQYF	TGCGCCAGCAGCCAAGAGGGGGAGGGTTTCTACGAGCAGTACTTC	.	TRBD2	TRBV4-3	TRBJ2-7
CASSVSSGSAGELFF	TGTGCCAGCAGCGTATCTAGCGGGAGCGCCGGGGAGCTGTTTTTT	.	TRBD2	TRBV9	TRBJ2-2
CASSHSNEIETQYF	TGTGCCAGCAGCCACTCAAATGAAATAGAGACCCAGTACTTC	.	.	TRBV6-5	TRBJ2-5
CASSFGRQETQYF	TGTGCCAGCAGCTTCGGGCGTCAAGAGACCCAGTACTTC	few	.	TRBV7-8	TRBJ2-5
CASSSGQGYTEAFF	TGTGCCAGCAGTTCTGGGCAGGGGTACACTGAAGCTTTCTTT	many	.	TRBV28	TRBJ1-1
CASSQGSYEQYF	TGTGCCAGCAGCCAAGGCTCCTACGAGCAGTACTTC	many	.	TRBV3-1	TRBJ2-7
CASSLRELGTEAFF	TGTGCCAGCAGCTTACGAGAACTGGGCACTGAAGCTTTCTTT	many	.	TRBV5-8	TRBJ1-1
CASSLGGAQPQHF	TGTGCCAGCAGCTTAGGGGGGGCACAGCCCCAGCATTTT	many	.	TRBV7-2	TRBJ1-5
CASSFGLAADTQYF	TGTGCCAGCAGCTTCGGGCTAGCTGCAGATACGCAGTATTTT	few	.	TRBV7-9	TRBJ2-3
CASSLITGVYEQYF	TGTGCCAGCAGCTTAATCACAGGAGTCTACGAGCAGTACTTC	few	.	TRBV7-8	TRBJ2-7
CASSPAGSGSDYEQYF	TGTGCCAGCAGCCCCGCCGGCAGTGGGAGCGACTACGAGCAGTACTTC	few	.	TRBV5-5	TRBJ2-7
CASSDRSGASTDTQYF	TGTGCCAGCAGCGATAGAAGCGGGGCTAGCACAGATACGCAGTATTTT	few	TRBD2	TRBV7-6	TRBJ2-3
CASRAPGTAYEQYF	TGTGCCAGCAGAGCCCCCGGGACAGCCTACGAGCAGTACTTC	few	TRBD1	TRBV6-1	TRBJ2-7
CASSLKEYVGGYGYTF	TGCGCCAGCAGCTTGAAGGAGTACGTCGGAGGGTATGGCTACACCTTC	few	.	TRBV5-1	TRBJ1-2
CASSLGRSGELFF	TGCGCCAGCAGCTTGGGGCGCTCCGGGGAGCTGTTTTTT	many	.	TRBV5-1	TRBJ2-2
CASSLNSGSRYEQYF	TGTGCCAGCAGTTTAAATAGCGGGAGCCGCTACGAGCAGTACTTC	many	TRBD2	TRBV12-3/TRBV12-4	TRBJ2-7
CSASPFRNEQYF	TGCAGTGCTAGCCCCTTTCGGAACGAGCAGTACTTC	many	.	TRBV20-1	TRBJ2-7
CSARDQVAGQQETQYF	TGCAGTGCTAGAGATCAGGTGGCGGGACAGCAAGAGACCCAGTACTTC	few	.	TRBV20-1	TRBJ2-5
CASSFRGGLERSTEAFF	TGTGCCAGCAGTTTTCGGGGGGGACTTGAGAGAAGCACTGAAGCTTTCTTT	.	.	TRBV27	TRBJ1-1
CASSPTPPPEETQYF	TGTGCCAGCTCACCGACCCCCCCACCCGAAGAGACCCAGTACTTC	many	.	TRBV18	TRBJ2-5
CASGLGNLWNIQYF	TGTGCCAGCGGCCTCGGGAACCTCTGGAACATTCAGTACTTC	.	.	TRBV5-6	TRBJ2-4
CASSRRGTDTQYF	TGTGCCAGCTCACGTCGGGGCACAGATACGCAGTATTTT	many	.	TRBV18	TRBJ2-3
CASNPNWRDVANQETQYF	TGTGCCAGCAACCCTAACTGGCGGGACGTCGCTAATCAAGAGACCCAGTACTTC	few	.	TRBV12-3/TRBV12-4	TRBJ2-5
CSAFLGAGTSGRFRETQYF	TGCAGTGCATTCCTTGGGGCCGGGACTAGCGGGAGGTTTAGAGAGACCCAGTACTTC	many	TRBD2	TRBV20-1	TRBJ2-5